These 27 T cell receptor beta chains were sequenced from one sample in a study of monozygotic twins with inflammatory bowel disease. From its re-call of the 5' RACE reads, TCRdb lists each CDR3 protein once, without DNA. The sample holds approximately 380,000 distinct CDR3 sequences. The sequencing input was blood. These TCRs come from a human donor with ulcerative colitis or Crohn's disease, or a healthy co-twin of an affected twin (not recorded which).

The V call is TRBV6-2 or TRBV6-3, the J call TRBJ2-3; TCRdb indicates TRBD2, and absent DNA this call remains unverified. This CDR3 spans 21 amino acids. In germline, CDR1 is MNHEY, CDR2 SVGEGT. CDR3 sequence reads: CASSYSGLAGGARLSIDTQYF.

The chain joins TRBV6-2 or TRBV6-3 to TRBJ1-1. Germline CDR1 is MNHEY and CDR2 is SVGEGT. The CDR3 consists of 14 residues. The CDR3 region is CASSSYSLNTEAFF.

The gene calls are TRBV6-1 and TRBJ2-2; the TCRdb D gene call, TRBD1, has no DNA to confirm it. The CDR3 spans 15 residues. Looked up from germline, CDR1 is MNHNS and CDR2 is SASEGT. The CDR3 spells CASSRARAGSGELFF.

The CDR3 sequence is CASSQGPTETQYF. The gene calls are TRBV5-1 and TRBJ2-5; TCRdb names TRBD1, which stays unverified in the absence of DNA. The CDR3 totals 13 residues. Per germline, CDR1 SGHRS and CDR2 YFSETQ.

This chain links TRBV3-1 with TRBJ2-7; the TRBD1 assignment by TCRdb is unverifiable without DNA. Germline V lookup: CDR1 LGHDT, CDR2 YNNKEL (reference sequence). The CDR3 has 18 residues. CDR3 sequence reads: CASSQDMGTPFPPLEQYF.

This chain joins TRBV5-6 and TRBJ1-1. Germline CDR1 and CDR2: SGHDT and YYEEEE. The CDR3 is made up of 16 amino acids. CDR3 sequence: CASSLNLHREYTEAFF.

This rearrangement joins TRBV18 to TRBJ2-1; no DNA is available, so the TRBD1 call from TCRdb remains unchecked. CDR3 size: 15 residues. Per the germline V gene, CDR1 is KGHSH and CDR2 is LQKENI. The CDR3 sequence: CASSRGQGGNNEQFF.

The chain has TRBV9 and TRBJ2-1; there is no DNA to check the TCRdb D call of TRBD1. This CDR3 spans 14 amino acids. Germline CDR1 and CDR2: SGDLS and YYNGEE. CDR3 region: CASSPRDRYNEQFF. The full variable domain, its missing parts supplied by reference TRBV9 and TRBJ2-1, is DSGVTQTPKHLITATGQRVTLRCSPRSGDLSVYWYQQSLDQGLQFLIQYYNGEERAKGNILERFSAQQFPDLHSELNLSSLELGDSALYFCASSPRDRYNEQFFGPGTRLTVL.

The chain couples TRBV7-9 to TRBJ1-3. The CDR3 length is 16 residues. Germline V gene lookup returns CDR1 SEHNR and CDR2 FQNEAQ (reference sequence). The CDR3 is CASSLGDRRSGNTIYF.

The chain is built from TRBV6-1 and TRBJ1-5; TCRdb gives TRBD1 as the D gene, but with no DNA this cannot be confirmed. CDR3 length equals 15 residues. Germline CDR1 and CDR2: MNHNS and SASEGT. CDR3: CASTPWQGRGQPQHF.

The CDR3 protein is CASSGGTETYEQYF. The rearrangement uses TRBV5-6 and TRBJ2-7; no DNA is available, so the TRBD1 call from TCRdb remains unchecked. In germline, CDR1 is SGHDT, CDR2 YYEEEE. The CDR3 contains 14 residues.

V and J are TRBV5-5 and TRBJ1-1; TCRdb proposes TRBD1, but this gene call is untestable without DNA. Germline V lookup: CDR1 SGHKS, CDR2 YYEKEE (reference sequence). CDR3 length: 15 residues. The CDR3 protein is CASSTRLPGGTEAFF. Supplemented by reference TRBV5-5 and TRBJ1-1, the full variable domain reads DAGVTQSPTHLIKTRGQQVTLRCSPISGHKSVSWYQQVLGQGPQFIFQYYEKEERGRGNFPDRFSARQFPNYSSELNVNALLLGDSALYLCASSTRLPGGTEAFFGQGTRLTVV.

The chain uses TRBV6-2 or TRBV6-3 and TRBJ2-7; TCRdb indicates TRBD1, and absent DNA this call remains unverified. CDR1 and CDR2 from the germline V gene are MNHEY and SVGEGT. CDR3 length equals 17 residues. CDR3 in amino acids: CASSYRNHPGLIYEQYF.

The rearrangement links TRBV6-5 to TRBJ2-3. Germline values: CDR1 MNHEY, CDR2 SVGAGI. This CDR3 has 12 amino acids. This chain's CDR3 is CASIQSRTGQYF.

The rearrangement links TRBV7-2 to TRBJ1-2; TCRdb's D call, TRBD1, is unchecked because there is no DNA. There are 16 residues in the CDR3. Germline V gene data show CDR1 as SGHTA and CDR2 as FQGNSA. The CDR3 sequence is CASSLLSRTALYGYTF.

The chain has TRBV4-2 and TRBJ1-6. Germline V lookup: CDR1 LGHNA, CDR2 YNFKEQ. The CDR3 runs to 18 residues. The CDR3 here is CASSQEPFETNYNSPLHF.

The chain carries TRBV6-5 and TRBJ2-5; TCRdb picks TRBD2, but there is no DNA to check that call. Germline V gene sequence: CDR1 MNHEY, CDR2 SVGAGI. The CDR3 covers 16 residues. The CDR3 loop reads CASSYSRGSGVETQYF.

This chain links TRBV6-6 with TRBJ2-3. Per germline, CDR1 MNHNY and CDR2 SVGAGI (reference sequence). The CDR3 totals 11 residues. CDR3 loop: CASLNTDTQYF.

The CDR3 sequence: CASSRGTKEQFF. The rearrangement links TRBV7-6 to TRBJ2-1; as DNA is missing, the TRBD1 call by TCRdb cannot be tested. This CDR3 region has 12 residues. Per germline, CDR1 SGHVS and CDR2 FNYEAQ. Together with reference TRBV7-6 and TRBJ2-1, the CDR3 gives the full variable domain: GAGVSQSPRYKVTKRGQDVALRCDPISGHVSLYWYRQALGQGPEFLTYFNYEAQQDKSGLPNDRFSAERPEGSISTLTIQRTEQRDSAMYRCASSRGTKEQFFGPGTRLTVL.

The rearrangement links TRBV5-1 to TRBJ2-3; TCRdb lists TRBD2, though no DNA is available to test this call. Germline V lookup: CDR1 SGHRS, CDR2 YFSETQ. CDR3 length: 16 residues. CDR3 in amino acids: CASSSLAGAFTDTQYF.

This chain links TRBV11-1 with TRBJ2-4; TCRdb's assignment of TRBD1 cannot be checked, as there is no DNA. Germline V gene sequence: CDR1 SGHAT, CDR2 FQDESV (reference sequence). CDR3 size: 14 residues. This CDR3 is CASSPGRAKNIQYF.

The V and J genes are TRBV4-3 and TRBJ1-1; TCRdb's assignment of TRBD1 cannot be checked, as there is no DNA. This CDR3 has 14 residues. Looked up from germline, CDR1 is LGHNA and CDR2 is YSLEER. CDR3: CASSYGQANTEAFF.

The chain joins TRBV4-3 to TRBJ2-3; TCRdb names TRBD1, which stays unverified in the absence of DNA. The CDR3 is 14 amino acids. Germline-derived CDR1 and CDR2 are LGHNA and YSLEER. The CDR3: CASSWDGGTDTQYF.

The chain joins TRBV23-1 to TRBJ1-1; TCRdb indicates TRBD1, and absent DNA this call remains unverified. TRBV23-1 is labeled an ORF, and its function is uncertain. CDR3 length: 18 amino acids. The CDR3 here is CASSQSTPSTGLGTEAFF.

V is TRBV7-9 and J is TRBJ2-5; absent DNA, TCRdb's TRBD1 call cannot be checked. Per germline, CDR1 SEHNR and CDR2 FQNEAQ (reference sequence). The CDR3 runs to 14 residues. CDR3 residues: CASSLTAGVETQYF. The whole variable domain, filled in from reference TRBV7-9 and TRBJ2-5, reads DTGVSQNPRHKITKRGQNVTFRCDPISEHNRLYWYRQTLGQGPEFLTYFQNEAQLEKSRLLSDRFSAERPKGSFSTLEIQRTEQGDSAMYLCASSLTAGVETQYFGPGTRLLVL.

V usage is TRBV20-1 and J usage is TRBJ1-6; TCRdb lists TRBD1, though no DNA is available to test this call. CDR1 is DFQATT and CDR2 is SNEGSKA in the germline V gene (reference sequence). The CDR3 length is 14 residues. Here the CDR3 reads CSARPGARSSPLHF.

The chain joins TRBV7-2 to TRBJ2-1; TCRdb's D gene call, TRBD1, goes unchecked for lack of DNA. CDR1 SGHTA and CDR2 FQGNSA come from the germline V gene. The CDR3 has 15 amino acids. The CDR3 here is CASSPQTGVNNEQFF.